Included here is one T cell receptor beta chain sequence, with context. The antigen is not known. With 3 bases clipped from V and 0 bases from J, the junction kept 12 bases outside the gene matches. This CDR3 spans 19 amino acids. From germline, CDR1 is SGHTS and CDR2 YDEGEE. This record comes from a study of OX40 agonist ivuxolimab in advanced cancers. The wider study: Patients were dosed with the agonistic anti-OX40 (CD134) antibody ivuxolimab. Therapy given before enrollment (anti-PD-1, anti-PD-L1 or anti-CTLA-4) was allowed, and 40% had some.

The protocol was immunoSEQ multiplex PCR, while the TCRdb copy is restricted to in-frame clones and leaves out a portion. The profile shows about 22,000 clones, 75% to 90% of them singletons. Whole-study findings and limits: Antigen targets of the expanded peripheral T cells went undetermined.

The sequencing used CD4+ or CD8+ T cells sorted from blood, collected in a trial of the OX40 agonist ivuxolimab. The receptor comes from an adult with an advanced solid tumor such as melanoma, head and neck, liver or kidney cancer. The chain employs TRBV5-8 and TRBJ1-2; 12 bases are a match to TRBD1. The CDR3 reads CASSSDPRDRGQANYGYTF. The CDR3 nucleotides read TGTGCCAGCAGCTCGGACCCTCGGGACAGGGGGCAAGCTAACTATGGCTACACCTTC.